This TCR beta chain was sequenced for a study of glioma-infiltrating T cells. Overall study results and limits: Tissue-blood divergence was below expectation in non-neoplastic patients, above in gliomas. Only very few CDR3 sequences appeared in both tissue and blood.

The CDR3 spans 14 residues. Germline CDR1 reads SGHTA; CDR2 reads FQGNSA. V lost 2 bases, J lost 7 bases, and 7 bases stayed unmatched. Regarding this clonotype: The target antigen is unknown. This may arise from a read error, as a much more abundant clone is one base away.

The iRepertoire nested amplicon-rescue multiplex PCR amplified TCR alpha and beta CDR3s from RNA. Input was roughly 85-450 ng of tissue mRNA or PBMC total RNA. TCRdb itself ran the multiplex PCR reads through MiXCR, one entry per CDR3 protein. The profile shows 170,000 or so distinct CDR3 sequences, more than 35% of them singletons. The chain has TRBV7-2 and TRBJ2-7, with 8 nucleotides matching TRBD2. The clonotype was recovered from a human donor with low-grade glioma or glioblastoma, undergoing nonglioma brain surgery, or in good health (not recorded which). The sample taken for sequencing was glioma tissue, nonneoplastic brain tissue, or PBMCs (not recorded which). This CDR3 is CASSLRTSGREQYF. The CDR3 DNA is TGTGCCAGCAGCTTAAGAACTAGCGGAAGGGAGCAGTACTTC.